The 22 T cell receptor beta chains given below trace back to one sample, sequenced in a study of a mutant IDH1 vaccine in newly diagnosed glioma. Produced via immunoSEQ multiplex PCR; TCRdb's table is partial and in-frame only. The sample includes tens of thousands of clones, roughly 80% of them seen just once. Time point of the sample: baseline, week 1 (first vaccination visit). Treatment noted: pre-vaccination baseline after standard-of-care therapy. This specimen consisted of PBMCs, obtained from a glioma patient treated with radiotherapy, temozolomide or both. The source of these receptors is a man between 18 and 29 years old with glioma.

This sequence joins TRBV10-3 and TRBJ2-3; D uncertain. The CDR3 extends over 16 amino acids. Germline-derived CDR1 and CDR2 are ENHRY and SYGVKD. V lost 4 bases and J lost 0, with 14 bases in between. The CDR3, as DNA: TGTGCCATCAGTGCCACTTCAATCCCTAGCACAGATACGCAGTATTTT. Translated, it gives CAISATSIPSTDTQYF.

The V call is TRBV5-6, the J call TRBJ1-2; 9 bases are shared with TRBD1. The CDR3 has 14 residues. The germline V gene has CDR1 SGHDT and CDR2 YYEEEE. Trimming took 4 bases from V and 3 from J; bases not matched to a gene: 4. The CDR3 DNA is TGTGCCAGCAGCCGGGACAGGGTGGACTATGGCTACACCTTC. This gives the protein CASSRDRVDYGYTF. Using reference TRBV5-6 and TRBJ1-2 for the parts outside the CDR3, the full variable domain is DAGVTQSPTHLIKTRGQQVTLRCSPKSGHDTVSWYQQALGQGPQFIFQYYEEEERQRGNFPDRFSGHQFPNYSSELNVNALLLGDSALYLCASSRDRVDYGYTFGSGTRLTVV.

Ten or more counts support this clone. V and J are TRBV4-1 and TRBJ2-3, with 7 positions matching TRBD2. Germline assignment: CDR1 MGHRA and CDR2 YSYEKL. Trimming removed 0 bases from V and 1 base from J; junction bases left unmatched: 1. CDR3 length: 15 residues. CDR3 region: CASSQDGGGTDTQYF. The CDR3, as DNA: TGCGCCAGCAGCCAAGATGGGGGGGGCACAGATACGCAGTATTTT.

The chain employs TRBV19 and TRBJ1-2; perhaps TRBD1 as D (6 bases). Trimming stripped 6 bases from V and 7 bases from J, with 18 bases between. Per the germline V gene, CDR1 is LNHDA and CDR2 is SQIVND (reference sequence). The CDR3 extends over 14 amino acids. CDR3 sequence (DNA): TGTGCCAGTAGCCCCCAGAAGGGGGTGGTTGGCTACACCTTC. Translated, it gives CASSPQKGVVGYTF.

This chain joins TRBV6-6 and TRBJ1-1; 7 bases fit TRBD1. The germline V gene encodes CDR1 MNHNY and CDR2 SVGAGI (reference sequence). V shed 5 bases, J shed 0 bases, and the junction held 6 bases outside the gene matches. This CDR3 has 15 amino acids. CDR3 sequence reads: CASSDLQGMNTEAFF. CDR3 sequence (DNA): TGTGCCAGCAGTGACTTACAGGGGATGAACACTGAAGCTTTCTTT.

The chain joins TRBV29-1 to TRBJ1-1; TRBD1 aligns across 12 bases. Germline loops: CDR1 SQVTM, CDR2 ANQGSEA. This CDR3 region has 15 residues. J gave up 0 bases and V 6 bases, and 5 bases lay outside the gene matches. The CDR3 sequence: CSVGDRGLVNTEAFF. The DNA of the CDR3 is TGCAGCGTGGGGGACAGGGGGCTCGTGAACACTGAAGCTTTCTTT.

This clone was counted once. The rearrangement joins TRBV29-1 to TRBJ2-7; 11 bases are shared with TRBD1. In germline, CDR1 is SQVTM, CDR2 ANQGSEA. The junction had 6 bases not matched to a gene; V was cut back by 2 bases and J by 3 bases. This CDR3 region has 15 residues. The CDR3 DNA follows: TGCAGCGTTGAACTAGGGGGGACAGGGGGCTACGAGCAGTACTTC. It yields the protein CSVELGGTGGYEQYF.

The rearrangement uses TRBV30 and TRBJ1-1; 7 bases line up with TRBD1. The germline CDR1 and CDR2 sequences are GTSNPN and SVGIG (reference sequence). The V gene end was trimmed by 0 bases and the J gene end by 0 bases; junction bases not matched to a gene: 10. CDR3 size: 17 residues. The CDR3, as DNA: TGTGCCTGGAGTGTCGGGGGAATCGGGACAGTGAACACTGAAGCTTTCTTT. Residues: CAWSVGGIGTVNTEAFF.

This clone was picked up one time. The CDR3 DNA reads as TGTGCCAGCAGAGACCGGGACAGGGACTCCTACGAGCAGTACTTC. It is translated as CASRDRDRDSYEQYF. V gene TRBV2 combines with J gene TRBJ2-7, with 9 positions matching TRBD1. The CDR3 sequence is 15 residues long. V was pared by 6 bases and J by 0 bases, with 6 bases of the junction left unmatched. Germline lookup yields CDR1 SNHLY and CDR2 FYNNEI.

The V and J genes are TRBV29-1 and TRBJ2-6; D is possibly TRBD1 (6 bases). The germline V and J ends were trimmed by 5 bases and 2 bases, with 7 bases remaining between them. The CDR3 is 13 amino acids. Germline CDR1 SQVTM, CDR2 ANQGSEA. CDR3 sequence reads: CSVRGTGANVLTF. The CDR3 DNA reads TGCAGCGTTAGGGGGACTGGGGCCAACGTCCTGACTTTC.

V gene TRBV19 combines with J gene TRBJ2-7; 8 nucleotides align to TRBD1. Looked up from germline, CDR1 is LNHDA and CDR2 is SQIVND (reference sequence). The CDR3 runs to 15 residues. With 8 bases clipped from V and 0 bases from J, the junction kept 9 bases outside the gene matches. CDR3 region: CASQLGQGSSYEQYF. The DNA of the CDR3 is TGTGCCAGTCAACTCGGACAGGGAAGCTCCTACGAGCAGTACTTC.

This clone was detected only a few times. V and J are TRBV9 and TRBJ1-5, with D perhaps TRBD1 (5 bases). CDR3 length equals 18 residues. V gave up 3 bases and J gave up 5 bases, with 24 bases separating them. Germline loops: CDR1 SGDLS, CDR2 YYNGEE. As DNA, the CDR3 is TGTGCCAGCAGCGCCGAGCCGCAGACAGCGCTCGGAGATCAGCCCCAGCATTTT. Its translation: CASSAEPQTALGDQPQHF.

This chain uses TRBV4-1 with TRBJ1-1; tentative D call: TRBD1 (5 bases). The CDR3 length is 15 residues. Trimming removed 4 bases from V and 3 bases from J, with 15 bases in between. The germline gives CDR1 MGHRA, CDR2 YSYEKL. The CDR3 sequence: CASSPTGGAYTEAFF. The CDR3 nucleotides read TGCGCCAGCAGCCCGACGGGGGGAGCGTACACTGAAGCTTTCTTT.

This clone was observed a handful of times. The V and J genes are TRBV4-2 and TRBJ2-1; weak D call: TRBD2 (5 bases). Germline V CDR1 and CDR2: LGHNA, YNFKEQ. There are 13 residues in the CDR3. The V gene lost 3 bases and the J gene lost 8 bases, with 11 bases spanning the gap. CDR3: CASSQGWGDEQFF. Here the CDR3 DNA reads TGTGCCAGCAGCCAGGGTTGGGGAGATGAGCAGTTCTTC.

This sequence joins TRBV5-1 and TRBJ2-5; 9 bases are shared with TRBD2. This CDR3 is built from 14 residues. With V trimmed by 5 bases and J by 4 bases, 6 bases remained unmatched. CDR1 and CDR2 (germline): SGHRS, YFSETQ. The CDR3 DNA reads as TGCGCCAGCAGTGTTAGCGGGGGTTTAGAGACCCAGTACTTC. Translating it yields CASSVSGGLETQYF.

This clone was detected only a few times. The chain couples TRBV19 to TRBJ1-1, with 8 bases matching TRBD1. J lost 4 bases, V lost 10 bases, and 11 bases had no gene match. The CDR3 runs 14 residues. Germline assignment: CDR1 LNHDA and CDR2 SQIVND (reference sequence). Written as DNA, the CDR3 is TGTGCCACTAAACCCACGACAGGGGCCACTGAAGCTTTCTTT. Translated, it gives CATKPTTGATEAFF.

V gene TRBV28 combines with J gene TRBJ1-5, with D tentatively TRBD1 (6 bases). Germline V CDR1 and CDR2: MDHEN, SYDVKM. The CDR3 runs 13 residues. V lost 6 bases and J lost 4, with 10 bases in between. In DNA form, the CDR3 reads TGTGCCAGCAGACAGGGCCTGAATCAGCCCCAGCATTTT. Protein: CASRQGLNQPQHF.

This clone was detected only a few times. This chain joins TRBV10-3 and TRBJ1-1, with 8 bases matching TRBD1. There are 12 residues in the CDR3. Trimming took 7 bases from V and 6 from J; bases not matched to a gene: 4. Germline V gene lookup returns CDR1 ENHRY and CDR2 SYGVKD. CDR3 bases: TGTGCCATCACTGGACAGGGACCTGAAGCTTTCTTT. Protein: CAITGQGPEAFF.

The V call is TRBV10-2, the J call TRBJ1-2, with 7 bases aligning to TRBD1. Germline V CDR1 and CDR2: WSHSY, SAAADI. V lost 4 bases to trimming and J lost 3 bases; unmatched junction nucleotides: 5. The CDR3 length is 14 residues. The CDR3 is CASSAGQPYYGYTF. CDR3 DNA sequence: TGCGCCAGCAGTGCGGGACAGCCCTACTATGGCTACACCTTC.

This clone was detected only once. This chain uses TRBV10-3 with TRBJ1-2, with no clear D. The V gene's germline CDR1 is ENHRY and CDR2 SYGVKD. The CDR3 runs to 14 residues. V gave up 3 bases and J gave up 1 base, with 9 bases separating them. The CDR3 sequence: CAISDGRFNYGYTF. In DNA form, the CDR3 reads TGTGCCATCAGTGATGGACGGTTTAACTATGGCTACACCTTC.

The chain uses TRBV27 and TRBJ1-1; possibly TRBD1 for D (6 bases). The CDR3 spans 16 residues. Trimming took off 8 bases at V and 4 bases at J, with 23 bases between the two ends. CDR1 and CDR2 from the germline V gene are MNHEY and SMNVEV (reference sequence). This CDR3 is CASWSIWAGEGTEAFF. The CDR3 DNA reads TGTGCCAGCTGGTCTATATGGGCAGGGGAGGGCACTGAAGCTTTCTTT.

This clone was counted between two and nine times. V usage is TRBV5-5 and J usage is TRBJ1-1; D gene uncertain. Germline CDR1 and CDR2: SGHKS and YYEKEE (reference sequence). The V end was cut by 0 bases, the J end by 1 base, with 4 bases between. The CDR3 totals 13 residues. DNA of the CDR3: TGTGCCAGCAGCTTGGTAGCGAACACTGAAGCTTTCTTT. Translating gives CASSLVANTEAFF.